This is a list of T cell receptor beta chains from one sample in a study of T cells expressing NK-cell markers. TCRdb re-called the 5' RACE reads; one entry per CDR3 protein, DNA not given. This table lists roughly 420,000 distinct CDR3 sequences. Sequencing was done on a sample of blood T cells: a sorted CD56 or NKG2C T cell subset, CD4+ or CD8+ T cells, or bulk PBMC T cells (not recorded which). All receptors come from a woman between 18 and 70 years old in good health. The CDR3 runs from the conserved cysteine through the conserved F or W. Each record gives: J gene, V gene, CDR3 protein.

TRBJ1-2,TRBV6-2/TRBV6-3,CASSYPNGYTF
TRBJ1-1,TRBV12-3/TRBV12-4,CASRLGRSEAFF
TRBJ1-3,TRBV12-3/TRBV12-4,CATSPYSGNTIYF
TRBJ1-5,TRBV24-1,CATSVRINQPQHF
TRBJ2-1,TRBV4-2,CASSHSTDLYNEQFF
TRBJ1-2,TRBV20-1,CSARRPGTRGLYGYTF
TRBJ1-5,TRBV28,CASRGNQPQHF
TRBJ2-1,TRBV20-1,CSADDLENEQFF
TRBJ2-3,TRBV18,CASSPWGDTQYF
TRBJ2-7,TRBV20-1,CSANQQLTAGEQYF
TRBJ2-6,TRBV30,CAWSGRGSGANVLTF
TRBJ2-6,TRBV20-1,CSATRTGLSGANVLTF
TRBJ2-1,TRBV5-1,CASSPGGGGIYNEQFF
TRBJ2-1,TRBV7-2,CASSLEVGYNEQFF
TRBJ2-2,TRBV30,CAWSSGVTGELFF
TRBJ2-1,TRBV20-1,CSATRGGNEQFF
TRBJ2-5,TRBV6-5,CASSYSAGTEETQYF
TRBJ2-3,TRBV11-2,CASSLDQGWGPPSTQYF